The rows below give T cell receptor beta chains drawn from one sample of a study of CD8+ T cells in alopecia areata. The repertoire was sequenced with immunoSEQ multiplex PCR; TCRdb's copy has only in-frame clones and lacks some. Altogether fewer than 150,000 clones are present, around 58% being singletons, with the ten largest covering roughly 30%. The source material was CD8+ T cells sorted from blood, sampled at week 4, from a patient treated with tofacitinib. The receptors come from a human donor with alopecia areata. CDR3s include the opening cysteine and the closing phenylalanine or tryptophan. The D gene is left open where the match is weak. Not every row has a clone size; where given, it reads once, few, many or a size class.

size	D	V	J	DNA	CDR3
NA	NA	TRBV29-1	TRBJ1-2	TGCAGCGTCCGGGGCGGATGGGGCTACACCTTC	CSVRGGWGYTF
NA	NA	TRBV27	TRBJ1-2	TGTGCCAGCAACCTTGGTATAGGGAAAAACTATGGCTACACCTTC	CASNLGIGKNYGYTF
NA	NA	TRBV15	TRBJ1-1	TGTGCCACCAGCAGAGACGGAGACACTGAAGCTTTCTTT	CATSRDGDTEAFF
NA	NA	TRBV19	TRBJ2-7	TGTGCCAGTAGTATAAAGGATACCTACGAGCAGTACTTC	CASSIKDTYEQYF
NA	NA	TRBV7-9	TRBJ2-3	TGTGCCAGCAGCTCCACTACAGATACGCAGTATTTT	CASSSTTDTQYF
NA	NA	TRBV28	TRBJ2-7	TGTGCCAGCAGTTTTGGTGGGGTCTCCTACGAGCAGTACTTC	CASSFGGVSYEQYF
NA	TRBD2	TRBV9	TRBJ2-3	TGTGCCAGCAGCTCGGGACTAGCGTACACCACAGATACGCAGTATTTT	CASSSGLAYTTDTQYF
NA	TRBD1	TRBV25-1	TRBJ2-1	TGTGCCAGTTCATATCGGACAGGGTTTGAGGAGCAGTTCTTC	CASSYRTGFEEQFF
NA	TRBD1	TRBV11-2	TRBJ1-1	TGTGCCAGCAGCTACCCGACAGGGGCTTTCTTT	CASSYPTGAFF
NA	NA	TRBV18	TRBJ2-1	TGTGCCAGCTCACCGCACTCTACAGTCGGGTTCTGGGGTGAGCAGTTCTTC	CASSPHSTVGFWGEQFF
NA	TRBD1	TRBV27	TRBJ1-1	TGTGCCAGCAGGACGACAGGGTTCAACACTGAAGCTTTCTTT	CASRTTGFNTEAFF
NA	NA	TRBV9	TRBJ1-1	TGTGCCAGCAGCGGCCACAGTGGGACTGAAGCTTTCTTT	CASSGHSGTEAFF
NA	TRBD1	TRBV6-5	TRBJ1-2	TGTGCCAGCAGTCTACAGGGGACCGGGGATGGCTACACCTTC	CASSLQGTGDGYTF
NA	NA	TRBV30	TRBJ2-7	TGTGCCTGGAGTGTGGGGGTGGTCAATGATGCGCAGTACTTC	CAWSVGVVNDAQYF
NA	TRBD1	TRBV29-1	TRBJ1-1	TGCAGCGCCGTCCCGGGACAGGGGATTAACACTGAAGCTTTCTTT	CSAVPGQGINTEAFF
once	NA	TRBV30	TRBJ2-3	TGTGCCTGGACTGAGACAGATACGCAGTATTTT	CAWTETDTQYF
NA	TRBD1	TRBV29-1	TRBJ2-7	TGCAGCGTTGAAGAGGACAGGGTCTACGAGCAGTACTTC	CSVEEDRVYEQYF
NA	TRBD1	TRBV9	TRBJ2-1	TGTGCCAGCAGCGTAGGACAGGGGGGCAACAATGAGCAGTTCTTC	CASSVGQGGNNEQFF
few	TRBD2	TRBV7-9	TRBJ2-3	TGTGCCAGCAGCTTACTAGCGGGGGTTAGCACAGATACGCAGTATTTT	CASSLLAGVSTDTQYF
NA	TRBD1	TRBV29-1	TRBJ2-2	TGCAGCGTTGAAGGGGCGGGACAGGTCACCGGGGAGCTGTTTTTT	CSVEGAGQVTGELFF
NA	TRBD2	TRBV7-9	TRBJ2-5	TGTGCCAGCAGCTCCCGGCTAGCGGGGGTGGAGACCCAGTACTTC	CASSSRLAGVETQYF
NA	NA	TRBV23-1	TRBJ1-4	TGCGCCAGCAGTCAAGGGGAGGGTAATGAAAAACTGTTTTTT	CASSQGEGNEKLFF
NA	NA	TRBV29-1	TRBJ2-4	TGCAGCGTTGAGGGGGGGCTCGTGGAGATTCAGTACTTC	CSVEGGLVEIQYF
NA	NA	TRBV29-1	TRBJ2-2	TGCAGCGTTTTGCCCCCTGGGTACGGGGAGCTGTTTTTT	CSVLPPGYGELFF
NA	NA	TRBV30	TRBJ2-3	TGTGCCTGGAGCCAGTCAGGGTTGACAGATACGCAGTATTTT	CAWSQSGLTDTQYF